The entry that follows covers one T cell receptor (beta chain) sequence. Its antigen is unidentified. Data came from immunoSEQ multiplex PCR; TCRdb stores just in-frame clones and leaves some out. Among about 52,000 clones listed, roughly 94% were seen once. Autoimmune disease history or systemic immunosuppression excluded patients. This sample stems from a study of OX40 agonist ivuxolimab in advanced cancers. In the study overall: Those enrolled were 70% to 85% male, with a mean age of about 66 years and ages from roughly 20 to 90. Allowance was made for prior anti-PD-1, anti-PD-L1 or anti-CTLA-4 therapy, and about 40% had some.

V was pared by 10 bases and J by 4 bases, with 8 bases of the junction left unmatched. The CDR3 is 13 residues long. CDR1 is MDHEN and CDR2 is SYDVKM in the germline V gene. Points from the study as a whole: Certain nonresponding patients likewise had low normalized T-cell clonal expansion.

The V call is TRBV28, the J call TRBJ2-7; 9 nucleotides match TRBD1. The TCR was taken from an adult with an advanced solid tumor such as melanoma, head and neck, liver or kidney cancer. The sequencing used CD4+ or CD8+ T cells sorted from blood, collected in a trial of the OX40 agonist ivuxolimab. CDR3 coding DNA: TGTGCCATCCCGGGACAGGGAAAGTACGAGCAGTACTTC. Residues: CAIPGQGKYEQYF.